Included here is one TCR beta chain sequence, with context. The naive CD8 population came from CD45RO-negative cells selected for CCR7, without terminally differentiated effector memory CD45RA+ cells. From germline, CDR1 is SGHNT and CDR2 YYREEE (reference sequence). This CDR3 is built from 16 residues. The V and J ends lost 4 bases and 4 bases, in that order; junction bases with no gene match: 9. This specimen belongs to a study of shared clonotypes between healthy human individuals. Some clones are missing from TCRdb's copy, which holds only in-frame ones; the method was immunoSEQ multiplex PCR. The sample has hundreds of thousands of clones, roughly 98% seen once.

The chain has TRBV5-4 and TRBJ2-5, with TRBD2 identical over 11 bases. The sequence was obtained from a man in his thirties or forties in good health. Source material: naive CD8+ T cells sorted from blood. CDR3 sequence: CASSLVLAGVSETQYF. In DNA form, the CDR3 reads TGTGCCAGCAGCCTGGTACTAGCGGGAGTGTCAGAGACCCAGTACTTC.